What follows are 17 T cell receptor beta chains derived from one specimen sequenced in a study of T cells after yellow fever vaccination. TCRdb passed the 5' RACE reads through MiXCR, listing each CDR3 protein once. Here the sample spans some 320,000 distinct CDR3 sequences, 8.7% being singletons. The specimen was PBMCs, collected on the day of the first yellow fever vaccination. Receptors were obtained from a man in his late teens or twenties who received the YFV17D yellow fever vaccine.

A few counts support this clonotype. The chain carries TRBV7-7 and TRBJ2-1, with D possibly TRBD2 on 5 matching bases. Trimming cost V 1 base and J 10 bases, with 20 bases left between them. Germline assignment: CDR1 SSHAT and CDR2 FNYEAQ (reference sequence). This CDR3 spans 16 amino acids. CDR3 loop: CASSLDSRGPRGEQFF. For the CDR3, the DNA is TGTGCCAGCAGCTTAGACTCAAGAGGACCCCGGGGAGAGCAGTTCTTC. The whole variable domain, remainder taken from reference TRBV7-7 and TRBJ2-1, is GAGVSQSPRYKVTKRGQDVTLRCDPISSHATLYWYQQALGQGPEFLTYFNYEAQPDKSGLPSDRFSAERPEGSISTLTIQRTEQRDSAMYRCASSLDSRGPRGEQFFGPGTRLTVL.

Here the CDR3 reads CSAQGPQETQYF. As DNA, the CDR3 is TGCAGTGCTCAGGGCCCTCAAGAGACCCAGTACTTC. The chain recombines TRBV20-1 with TRBJ2-5; a possible D gene is TRBD1 (5 bases). This CDR3 has 12 residues. Germline loops: CDR1 DFQATT, CDR2 SNEGSKA (reference sequence). Trimming stripped 5 bases from V and 2 bases from J, with 9 bases between.

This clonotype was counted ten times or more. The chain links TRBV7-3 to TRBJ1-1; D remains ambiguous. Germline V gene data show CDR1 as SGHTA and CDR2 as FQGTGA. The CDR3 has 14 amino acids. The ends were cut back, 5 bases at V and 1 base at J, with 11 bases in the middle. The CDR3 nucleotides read TGTGCCAGCAGCCCCTCCCGGGAGAACACTGAAGCTTTCTTT. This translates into CASSPSRENTEAFF.

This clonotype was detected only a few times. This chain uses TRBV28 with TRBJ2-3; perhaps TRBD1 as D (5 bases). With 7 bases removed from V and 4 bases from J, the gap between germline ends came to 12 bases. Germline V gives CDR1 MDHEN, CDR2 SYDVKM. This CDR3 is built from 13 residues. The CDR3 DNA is TGTGCCAGCAAAGGGGCGGTCCCAGATACGCAGTATTTT. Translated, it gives CASKGAVPDTQYF. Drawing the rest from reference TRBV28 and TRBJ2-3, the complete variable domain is DVKVTQSSRYLVKRTGEKVFLECVQDMDHENMFWYRQDPGLGLRLIYFSYDVKMKEKGDIPEGYSVSREKKERFSLILESASTNQTSMYLCASKGAVPDTQYFGPGTRLTVL.

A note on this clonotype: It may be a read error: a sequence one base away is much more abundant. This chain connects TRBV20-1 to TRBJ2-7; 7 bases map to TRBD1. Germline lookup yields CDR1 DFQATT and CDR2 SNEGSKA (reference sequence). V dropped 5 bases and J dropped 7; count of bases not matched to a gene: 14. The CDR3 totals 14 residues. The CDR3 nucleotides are TGCAGTGCTGCTGGGACAGTGTCGGCCGGGGAGCAGTACTTC. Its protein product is CSAAGTVSAGEQYF.

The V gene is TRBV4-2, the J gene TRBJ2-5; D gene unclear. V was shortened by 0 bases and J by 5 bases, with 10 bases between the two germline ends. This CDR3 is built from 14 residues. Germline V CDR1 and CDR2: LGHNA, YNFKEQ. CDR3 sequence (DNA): TGTGCCAGCAGCCAAGATTGGAACATGGAGACCCAGTACTTC. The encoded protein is CASSQDWNMETQYF.

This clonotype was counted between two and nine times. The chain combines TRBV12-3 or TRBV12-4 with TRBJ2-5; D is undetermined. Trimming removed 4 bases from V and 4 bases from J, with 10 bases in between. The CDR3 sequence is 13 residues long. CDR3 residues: CASSSLSRETQYF. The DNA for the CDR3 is TGTGCCAGCAGTTCTCTTAGCCGAGAGACCCAGTACTTC.

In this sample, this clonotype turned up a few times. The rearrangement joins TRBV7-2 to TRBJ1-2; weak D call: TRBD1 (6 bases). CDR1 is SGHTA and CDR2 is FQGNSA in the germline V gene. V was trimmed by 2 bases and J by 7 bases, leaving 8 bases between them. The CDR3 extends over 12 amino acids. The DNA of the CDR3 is TGTGCCAGCAGCTTAAGGACAGTTGGCTACACCTTC. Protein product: CASSLRTVGYTF.

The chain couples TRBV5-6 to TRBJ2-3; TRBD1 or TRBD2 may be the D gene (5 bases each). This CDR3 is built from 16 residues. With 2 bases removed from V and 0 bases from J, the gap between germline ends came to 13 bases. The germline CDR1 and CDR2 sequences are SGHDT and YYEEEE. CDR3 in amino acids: CASSFSGTDSTDTQYF. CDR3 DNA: TGTGCCAGCAGCTTTTCCGGGACGGATAGCACAGATACGCAGTATTTT.

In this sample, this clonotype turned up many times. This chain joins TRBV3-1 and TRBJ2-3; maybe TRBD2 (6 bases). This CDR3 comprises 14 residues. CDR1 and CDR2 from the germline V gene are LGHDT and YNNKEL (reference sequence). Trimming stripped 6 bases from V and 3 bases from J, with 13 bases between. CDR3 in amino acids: CASSGGLRTDTQYF. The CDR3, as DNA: TGTGCCAGCAGTGGGGGGTTGAGAACAGATACGCAGTATTTT.

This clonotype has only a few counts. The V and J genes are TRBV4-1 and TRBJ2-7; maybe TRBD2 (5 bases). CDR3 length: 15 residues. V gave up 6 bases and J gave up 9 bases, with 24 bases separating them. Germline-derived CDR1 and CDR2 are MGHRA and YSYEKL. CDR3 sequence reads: CASRQHAGVYGAQYF. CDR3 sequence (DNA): TGCGCCAGCAGACAACACGCGGGTGTCTACGGCGCGCAGTACTTC.

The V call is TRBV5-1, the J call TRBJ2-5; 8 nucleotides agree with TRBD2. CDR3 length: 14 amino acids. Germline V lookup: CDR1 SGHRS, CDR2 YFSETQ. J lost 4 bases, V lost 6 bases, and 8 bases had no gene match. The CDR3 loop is CASTDTGGRETQYF. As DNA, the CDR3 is TGCGCCAGCACCGATACGGGGGGGCGAGAGACCCAGTACTTC. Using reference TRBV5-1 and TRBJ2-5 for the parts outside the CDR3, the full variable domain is KAGVTQTPRYLIKTRGQQVTLSCSPISGHRSVSWYQQTPGQGLQFLFEYFSETQRNKGNFPGRFSGRQFSNSRSEMNVSTLELGDSALYLCASTDTGGRETQYFGPGTRLLVL.

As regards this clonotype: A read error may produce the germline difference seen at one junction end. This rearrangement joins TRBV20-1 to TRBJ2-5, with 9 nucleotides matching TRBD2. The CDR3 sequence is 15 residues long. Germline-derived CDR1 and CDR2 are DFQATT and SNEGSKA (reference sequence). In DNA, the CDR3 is TGCTGTGCTAGAAGGTCTAGCGGGGCGCGAGAGACCCAGTACTTC. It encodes CCARRSSGARETQYF.

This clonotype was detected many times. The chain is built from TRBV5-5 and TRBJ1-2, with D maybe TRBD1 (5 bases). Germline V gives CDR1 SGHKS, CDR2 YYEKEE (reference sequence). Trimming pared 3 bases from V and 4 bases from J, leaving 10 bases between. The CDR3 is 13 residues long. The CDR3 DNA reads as TGTGCCAGCAGCTGGGACCTAAGCTATGGCTACACCTTC. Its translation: CASSWDLSYGYTF.

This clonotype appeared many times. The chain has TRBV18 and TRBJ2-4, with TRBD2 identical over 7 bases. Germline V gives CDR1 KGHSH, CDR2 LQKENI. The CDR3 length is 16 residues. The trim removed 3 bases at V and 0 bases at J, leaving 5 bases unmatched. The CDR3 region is CASSPPGGVAKNIQYF. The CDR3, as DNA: TGTGCCAGCTCACCGCCGGGGGGAGTAGCCAAAAACATTCAGTACTTC.

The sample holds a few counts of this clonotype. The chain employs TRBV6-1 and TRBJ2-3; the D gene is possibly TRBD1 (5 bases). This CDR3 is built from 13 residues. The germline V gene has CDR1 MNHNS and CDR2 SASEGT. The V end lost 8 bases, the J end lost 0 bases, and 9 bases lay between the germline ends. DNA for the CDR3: TGTGCCAGCGCAGGGATGAGCACAGATACGCAGTATTTT. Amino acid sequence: CASAGMSTDTQYF.

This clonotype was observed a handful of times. CDR3 in DNA: TGTGCCAGCAGTGTGCTGGGGGTAGCGGGGGGGCCAAGCTCCTACAATGAGCAGTTCTTC. This sequence encodes CASSVLGVAGGPSSYNEQFF. The V gene is TRBV2, the J gene TRBJ2-1; 11 bases map to TRBD2. This CDR3 has 20 residues. Germline assignment: CDR1 SNHLY and CDR2 FYNNEI. V dropped 4 bases and J dropped 0; count of bases not matched to a gene: 14.